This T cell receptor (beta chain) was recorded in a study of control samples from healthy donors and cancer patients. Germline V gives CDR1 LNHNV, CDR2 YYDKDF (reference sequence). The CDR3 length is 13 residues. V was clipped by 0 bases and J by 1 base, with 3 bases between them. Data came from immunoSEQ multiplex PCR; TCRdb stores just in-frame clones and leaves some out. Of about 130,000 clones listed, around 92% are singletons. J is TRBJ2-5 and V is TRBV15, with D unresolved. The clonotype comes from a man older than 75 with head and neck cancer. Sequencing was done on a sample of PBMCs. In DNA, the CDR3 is TGTGCCACCAGCAGAGATCCCCAAGAGACCCAGTACTTC. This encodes CATSRDPQETQYF.